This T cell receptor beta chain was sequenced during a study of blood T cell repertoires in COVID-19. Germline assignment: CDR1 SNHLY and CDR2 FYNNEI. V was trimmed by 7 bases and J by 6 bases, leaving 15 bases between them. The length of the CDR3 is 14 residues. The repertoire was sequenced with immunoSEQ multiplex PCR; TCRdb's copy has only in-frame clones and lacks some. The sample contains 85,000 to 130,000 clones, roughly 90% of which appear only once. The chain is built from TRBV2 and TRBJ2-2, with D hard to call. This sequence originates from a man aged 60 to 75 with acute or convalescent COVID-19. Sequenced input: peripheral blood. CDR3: CASIQVPRAGELFF. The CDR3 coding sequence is TGTGCCAGCATACAAGTTCCCCGGGCCGGGGAGCTGTTTTTT. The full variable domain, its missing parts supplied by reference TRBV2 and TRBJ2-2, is EPEVTQTPSHQVTQMGQEVILRCVPISNHLYFYWYRQILGQKVEFLVSFYNNEISEKSEIFDDQFSVERPDGSNFTLKIRSTKLEDSAMYFCASIQVPRAGELFFGEGSRLTVL.